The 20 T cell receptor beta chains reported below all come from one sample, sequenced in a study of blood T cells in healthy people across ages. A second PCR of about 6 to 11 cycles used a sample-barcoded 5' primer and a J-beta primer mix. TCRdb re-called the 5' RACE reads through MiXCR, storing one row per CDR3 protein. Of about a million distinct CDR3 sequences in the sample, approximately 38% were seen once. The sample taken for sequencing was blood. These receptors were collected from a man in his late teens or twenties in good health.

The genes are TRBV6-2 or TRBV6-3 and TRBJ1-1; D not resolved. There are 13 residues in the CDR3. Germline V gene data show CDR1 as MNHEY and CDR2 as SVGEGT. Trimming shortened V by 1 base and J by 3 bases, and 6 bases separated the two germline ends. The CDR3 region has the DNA TGTGCCAGCAGTTACTGGGTGGACACTGAAGCTTTCTTT. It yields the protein CASSYWVDTEAFF.

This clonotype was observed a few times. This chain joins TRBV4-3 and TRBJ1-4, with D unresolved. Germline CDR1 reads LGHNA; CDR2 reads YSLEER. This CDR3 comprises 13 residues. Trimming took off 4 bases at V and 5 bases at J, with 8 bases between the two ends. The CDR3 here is CASSPVENEKLFF. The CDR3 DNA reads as TGCGCCAGCAGCCCCGTGGAAAATGAAAAACTGTTTTTT.

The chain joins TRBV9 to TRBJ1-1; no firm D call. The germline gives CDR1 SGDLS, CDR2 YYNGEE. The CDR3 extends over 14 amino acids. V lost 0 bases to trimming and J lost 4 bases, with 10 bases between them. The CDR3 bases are TGTGCCAGCAGCGTAGCTGGTCTCCGCACTGAAGCTTTCTTT. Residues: CASSVAGLRTEAFF.

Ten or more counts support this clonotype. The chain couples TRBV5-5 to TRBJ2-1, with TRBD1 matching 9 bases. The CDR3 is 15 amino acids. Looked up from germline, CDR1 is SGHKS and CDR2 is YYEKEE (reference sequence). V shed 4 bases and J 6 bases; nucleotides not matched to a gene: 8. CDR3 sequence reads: CASSPGQGIVNEQFF. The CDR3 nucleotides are TGTGCCAGCAGCCCTGGACAGGGGATCGTCAATGAGCAGTTCTTC.

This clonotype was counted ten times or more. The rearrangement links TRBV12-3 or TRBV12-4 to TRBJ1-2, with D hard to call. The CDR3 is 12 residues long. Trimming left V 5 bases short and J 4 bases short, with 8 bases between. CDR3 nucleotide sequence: TGTGCCAGCAGTCGATACACCTATGGCTACACCTTC. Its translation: CASSRYTYGYTF.

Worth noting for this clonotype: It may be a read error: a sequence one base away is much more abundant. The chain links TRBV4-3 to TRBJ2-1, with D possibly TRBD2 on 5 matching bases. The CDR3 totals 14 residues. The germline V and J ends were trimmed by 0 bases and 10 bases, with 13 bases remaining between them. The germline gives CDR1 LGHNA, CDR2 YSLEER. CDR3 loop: CASSQDTGWEEQFF. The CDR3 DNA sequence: TGCGCCAGCAGCCAAGATACGGGATGGGAGGAGCAGTTCTTC.

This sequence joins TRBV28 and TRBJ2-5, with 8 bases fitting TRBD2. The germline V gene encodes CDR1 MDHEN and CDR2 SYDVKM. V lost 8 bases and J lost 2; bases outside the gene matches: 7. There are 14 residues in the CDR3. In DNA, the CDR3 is TGTGCCAGCTCCGAGCGGGGGCGACAAGAGACCCAGTACTTC. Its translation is CASSERGRQETQYF.

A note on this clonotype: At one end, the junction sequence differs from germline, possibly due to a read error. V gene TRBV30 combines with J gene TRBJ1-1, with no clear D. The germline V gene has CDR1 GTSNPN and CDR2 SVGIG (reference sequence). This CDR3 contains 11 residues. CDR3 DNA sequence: TGTGCCGGGAGCCTACAGACTGAAGCTTTCTTT. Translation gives CAGSLQTEAFF.

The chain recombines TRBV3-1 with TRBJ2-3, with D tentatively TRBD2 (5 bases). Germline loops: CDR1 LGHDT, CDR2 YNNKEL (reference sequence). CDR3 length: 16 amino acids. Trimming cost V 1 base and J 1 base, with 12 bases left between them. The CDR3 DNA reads TGTGCCAGCAGCCAAGTCGGAGGTTTGGGCACAGATACGCAGTATTTT. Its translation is CASSQVGGLGTDTQYF.

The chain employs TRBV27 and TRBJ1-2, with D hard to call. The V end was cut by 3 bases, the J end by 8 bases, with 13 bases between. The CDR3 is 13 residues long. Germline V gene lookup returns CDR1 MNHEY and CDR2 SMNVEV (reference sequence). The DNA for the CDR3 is TGTGCCAGCAGTTTTGGCAGGTTTGACGGCTACACCTTC. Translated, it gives CASSFGRFDGYTF.

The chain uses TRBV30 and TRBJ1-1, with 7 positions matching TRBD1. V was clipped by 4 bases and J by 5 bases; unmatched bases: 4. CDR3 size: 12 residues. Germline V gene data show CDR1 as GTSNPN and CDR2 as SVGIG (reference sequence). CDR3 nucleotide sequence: TGTGCCTGGACAGGGGGTTTGACTGAAGCTTTCTTT. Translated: CAWTGGLTEAFF.

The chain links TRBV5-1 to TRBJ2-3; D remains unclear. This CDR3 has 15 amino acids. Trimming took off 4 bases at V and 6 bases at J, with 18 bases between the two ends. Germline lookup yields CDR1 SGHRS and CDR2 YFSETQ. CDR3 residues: CASSARAPQVDTQYF. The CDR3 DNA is TGCGCCAGCAGCGCACGGGCCCCTCAGGTGGATACGCAGTATTTT.

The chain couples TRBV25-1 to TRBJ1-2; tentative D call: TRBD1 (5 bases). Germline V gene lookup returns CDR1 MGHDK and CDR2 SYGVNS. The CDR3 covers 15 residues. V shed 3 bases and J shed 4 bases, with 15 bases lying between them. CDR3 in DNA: TGTGCCAGCAGTGACGGGACCGCCCCTACCTATGGCTACACCTTC. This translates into CASSDGTAPTYGYTF.

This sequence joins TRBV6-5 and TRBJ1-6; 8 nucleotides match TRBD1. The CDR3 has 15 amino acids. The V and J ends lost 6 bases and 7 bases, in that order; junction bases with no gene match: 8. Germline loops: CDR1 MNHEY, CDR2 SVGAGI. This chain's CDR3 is CASRLRTGFNSPLHF. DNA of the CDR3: TGTGCCAGCAGACTTAGGACAGGGTTCAATTCACCCCTCCACTTT.

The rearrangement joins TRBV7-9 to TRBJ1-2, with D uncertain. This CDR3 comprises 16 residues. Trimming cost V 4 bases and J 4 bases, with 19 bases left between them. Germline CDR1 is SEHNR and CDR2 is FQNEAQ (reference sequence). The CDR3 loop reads CASSSTRRPRGYGYTF. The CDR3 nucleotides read TGTGCCAGCAGCTCTACCCGAAGGCCGCGGGGCTATGGCTACACCTTC.

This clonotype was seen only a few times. The CDR3 region is CASSQQGIGNQPQHF. The CDR3 DNA sequence: TGTGCCAGCAGTCAACAGGGTATTGGCAATCAGCCCCAGCATTTT. The V and J genes are TRBV6-5 and TRBJ1-5; perhaps TRBD1 as D (6 bases). The germline gives CDR1 MNHEY, CDR2 SVGAGI. V was cut by 5 bases and J by 2 bases, with 13 bases left in between. The CDR3 has 15 residues.

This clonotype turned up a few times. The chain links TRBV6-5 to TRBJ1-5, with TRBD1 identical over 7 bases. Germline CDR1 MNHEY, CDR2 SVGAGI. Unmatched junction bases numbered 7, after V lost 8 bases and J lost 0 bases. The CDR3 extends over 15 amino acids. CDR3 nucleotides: TGTGCCAGCTCCCGGGACAGTAGTAGCAATCAGCCCCAGCATTTT. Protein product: CASSRDSSSNQPQHF.

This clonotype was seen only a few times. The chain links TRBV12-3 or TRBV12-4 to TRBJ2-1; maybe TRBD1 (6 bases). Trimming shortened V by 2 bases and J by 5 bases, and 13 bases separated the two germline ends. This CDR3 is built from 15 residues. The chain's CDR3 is CASSLSPRGHNEQFF. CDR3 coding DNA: TGTGCCAGCAGTTTATCCCCCAGGGGCCACAATGAGCAGTTCTTC.

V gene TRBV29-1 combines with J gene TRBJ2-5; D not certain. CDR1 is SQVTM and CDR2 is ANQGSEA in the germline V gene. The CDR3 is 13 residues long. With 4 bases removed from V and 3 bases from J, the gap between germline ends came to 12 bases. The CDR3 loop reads CSVAVPHEETQYF. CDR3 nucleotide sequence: TGCAGCGTTGCCGTCCCCCATGAAGAGACCCAGTACTTC.

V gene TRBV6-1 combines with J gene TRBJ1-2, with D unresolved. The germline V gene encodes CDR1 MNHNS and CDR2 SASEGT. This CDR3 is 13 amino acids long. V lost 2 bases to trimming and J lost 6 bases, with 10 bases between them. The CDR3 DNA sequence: TGTGCCAGCAGTGAATTGGAGTTCCATGGCTACACCTTC. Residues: CASSELEFHGYTF.